The sequence of this T cell receptor (beta chain) was determined in a study of PD-L1 blockade in urothelial cancer. Regarding the study as a whole: Better survival was forecast by a pretreatment blood TCR clonality below the median.

About this clone: Its antigen is still unknown.

Only in-frame clones appear in the TCRdb table, and some are missing; sequencing was by immunoSEQ multiplex PCR. The sample carries just under 45,000 clones, around 90% recorded once. The TCR sequence derives from an older woman with urothelial cancer. The starting material was PBMCs, obtained around atezolizumab (anti-PD-L1) treatment.

This CDR3 is CASSLDEEGVYLNTEAFF. The CDR3 DNA reads as TGTGCCAGCAGCTTAGATGAAGAGGGGGTGTACCTGAACACTGAAGCTTTCTTT. The rearrangement links TRBV7-4 to TRBJ1-1; tentative D call: TRBD1 (6 bases). The CDR3 runs to 18 residues. V dropped 1 base and J dropped 0 bases, with 18 bases sitting between them. CDR1 SGHVT and CDR2 SQSDAQ come from the germline V gene. Combining the CDR3 with reference TRBV7-4 and TRBJ1-1 gives the whole variable domain GAGVSQSPRYKVAKRGRDVALRCDSISGHVTLYWYRQTLGQGSEVLTYSQSDAQRDKSGRPSGRFSAERPERSVSTLKIQRTEQGDSAVYLCASSLDEEGVYLNTEAFFGQGTRLTVV.